Listed here are 24 T cell receptor beta chains from one sample, sequenced in a study of blood T cell repertoires in COVID-19. The data were produced by immunoSEQ multiplex PCR, yet TCRdb's version contains in-frame clones alone and is incomplete. The repertoire holds some 120,000 clones, roughly 85% seen once, with roughly 25% in the top ten. Sequencing was carried out using peripheral blood. Receptors originate from a human donor in a cohort sampled during active COVID-19.

The J gene is TRBJ2-2, the V gene TRBV28; TRBD1 aligns across 8 bases. The J segment lost 6 bases and the V segment lost 3 bases, leaving 9 bases of the junction unmatched. Germline loops: CDR1 MDHEN, CDR2 SYDVKM. The CDR3 covers 16 residues. This chain's CDR3 is CASSFLDRGGAGELFF. CDR3 nucleotide sequence: TGTGCCAGCAGTTTCCTTGACAGGGGTGGCGCCGGGGAGCTGTTTTTT.

The rearrangement uses TRBV5-1 and TRBJ1-1, with D unclear. The germline CDR1 and CDR2 sequences are SGHRS and YFSETQ. CDR3 length: 13 residues. The V end was cut by 2 bases, the J end by 7 bases, with 12 bases between. The CDR3, as DNA: TGCGCCAGCAGCTTTTATTCAGGAAGTGAAGCTTTCTTT. Protein sequence: CASSFYSGSEAFF.

This clone was counted a single time. This chain's CDR3 is CASSQRTDSPLHF. In DNA form, the CDR3 reads TGTGCCAGCAGTCAACGAACGGATTCACCCCTCCACTTT. The J gene is TRBJ1-6, the V gene TRBV6-5; D is unclear. Trimming took 5 bases from V and 8 from J, leaving 10 bases between them. Germline V gene lookup returns CDR1 MNHEY and CDR2 SVGAGI. The CDR3 covers 13 residues.

V gene TRBV2 combines with J gene TRBJ2-1, with D perhaps matching TRBD2 (6 bases). The CDR3 consists of 15 residues. The ends were cut back, 8 bases at V and 7 bases at J, with 21 bases in the middle. Looked up from germline, CDR1 is SNHLY and CDR2 is FYNNEI. Here the CDR3 DNA reads TGTGCCAGCGGCCTTGGCGGGGTCTCTCGGAATGAGCAGTTCTTC. Translation gives CASGLGGVSRNEQFF.

V gene TRBV5-6 combines with J gene TRBJ2-7; 7 bases map to TRBD2. The CDR3 is made up of 14 amino acids. Per germline, CDR1 SGHDT and CDR2 YYEEEE. V dropped 4 bases and J dropped 3; count of bases not matched to a gene: 7. In nucleotides, the CDR3 is TGTGCCAGCAGCACTCGGGACTATCGCTACGAGCAGTACTTC. Translation gives CASSTRDYRYEQYF.

The gene calls are TRBV6-5 and TRBJ1-2, with TRBD1 identical over 9 bases. Germline V gene sequence: CDR1 MNHEY, CDR2 SVGAGI. The CDR3 runs 16 residues. Trimming removed 0 bases from V and 1 base from J; junction bases left unmatched: 3. CDR3 sequence reads: CASSYSGTGINYGYTF. The CDR3, as DNA: TGTGCCAGCAGTTACTCCGGGACAGGGATTAACTATGGCTACACCTTC.

The genes are TRBV7-2 and TRBJ1-1; 7 bases fit TRBD1. CDR1 and CDR2 (germline): SGHTA, FQGNSA. The CDR3 has 13 amino acids. V was clipped by 3 bases and J by 8 bases; unmatched bases: 6. The CDR3 sequence is CASSFSRDSEAFF. In DNA, the CDR3 is TGTGCCAGCAGCTTCTCCCGGGACAGCGAAGCTTTCTTT.

The genes are TRBV18 and TRBJ2-2; tentatively, D is TRBD1 (6 bases). Per the germline V gene, CDR1 is KGHSH and CDR2 is LQKENI. V was shortened by 0 bases and J by 5 bases, with 10 bases between the two germline ends. The CDR3 runs 15 residues. The CDR3 nucleotides are TGTGCCAGCTCACCACCAAACAGGGTTACCGGGGAGCTGTTTTTT. Protein: CASSPPNRVTGELFF.

The chain has TRBV4-1 and TRBJ2-7; TRBD2 aligns across 9 bases. This CDR3 contains 16 residues. Germline V gene lookup returns CDR1 MGHRA and CDR2 YSYEKL. V lost 3 bases, J lost 4 bases, and 10 bases stayed unmatched. This CDR3 reads CASSQDLSGSAYEQYF. CDR3 in DNA: TGCGCCAGCAGCCAGGACCTTAGCGGGAGCGCATACGAGCAGTACTTC.

The rearrangement joins TRBV7-2 to TRBJ2-2; possibly TRBD2 for D (5 bases). CDR3 size: 16 residues. V lost 2 bases and J 4 bases, leaving 14 bases between the germline ends. Germline V gene sequence: CDR1 SGHTA, CDR2 FQGNSA. CDR3 sequence reads: CASSLFRSGATGELFF. Written as DNA, the CDR3 is TGTGCCAGCAGCTTATTTCGGAGCGGAGCCACCGGGGAGCTGTTTTTT.

The chain employs TRBV12-2 and TRBJ2-7; the table's D call, TRBD1, has no DNA check behind it. TRBV12-2 represents a pseudogene. This CDR3 comprises 16 residues. CDR3 sequence (DNA): TGTGCAAGTCGCTTAGCGAAAGGGGCCGGATCCTACGAGCAGTACTTC. It is translated as CASRLAKGAGSYEQYF.

This clone was counted between two and nine times. The chain links TRBV6-5 to TRBJ1-2; 11 nucleotides match TRBD1. The CDR3 totals 16 residues. V gave up 4 bases and J gave up 4 bases; unmatched junction bases: 8. The germline V gene has CDR1 MNHEY and CDR2 SVGAGI. The CDR3 bases are TGTGCCAGCAGTTCACGGACAGGGGGCAGGGTCTATGGCTACACCTTC. Translated, it gives CASSSRTGGRVYGYTF.

V is TRBV7-2 and J is TRBJ1-1; 9 bases line up with TRBD1. Germline values: CDR1 SGHTA, CDR2 FQGNSA. Germline trimming cut 3 bases from V and 8 bases from J; bases unmatched to any gene: 4. The CDR3 totals 13 residues. CDR3: CASSFDGTGEAFF. The CDR3 DNA reads as TGTGCCAGCAGCTTTGACGGGACAGGGGAAGCTTTCTTT.

The chain employs TRBV7-2 and TRBJ1-1; the D is unclear. The CDR3 covers 15 residues. Germline V gives CDR1 SGHTA, CDR2 FQGNSA. The V end was cut by 4 bases, the J end by 7 bases, with 19 bases between. The DNA of the CDR3 is TGTGCCAGCAGCTGGGCAGTCGCGGGAGGGAGTGAAGCTTTCTTT. Its translation is CASSWAVAGGSEAFF.

The rearrangement joins TRBV11-1 to TRBJ1-1; 8 bases are shared with TRBD1. The V gene's germline CDR1 is SGHAT and CDR2 FQDESV (reference sequence). V dropped 5 bases and J dropped 6; count of bases not matched to a gene: 8. There are 14 residues in the CDR3. The CDR3 reads CASSPRQGWAEAFF. The CDR3 nucleotides read TGTGCCAGCAGCCCGCGACAGGGGTGGGCTGAAGCTTTCTTT.

V gene TRBV27 combines with J gene TRBJ2-7; D may be TRBD2 (5 bases). CDR1 is MNHEY and CDR2 is SMNVEV in the germline V gene (reference sequence). V was trimmed by 6 bases and J by 7 bases, leaving 13 bases between them. The length of the CDR3 is 12 residues. CDR3 sequence (DNA): TGTGCCAGCAGCCCTACTAGTGAGGAGCAGTACTTC. Its translation: CASSPTSEEQYF.

The chain joins TRBV10-2 to TRBJ1-2; possible D gene TRBD1, 6 bases. This CDR3 contains 13 residues. V was trimmed by 6 bases and J by 1 base, leaving 9 bases between them. The germline V gene has CDR1 WSHSY and CDR2 SAAADI. CDR3 sequence: CASSGTLNYGYTF. The CDR3 coding sequence is TGCGCCAGCAGCGGGACACTTAACTATGGCTACACCTTC.

The chain uses TRBV19 and TRBJ2-1; possible D gene TRBD1, 6 bases. V lost 0 bases, J lost 9 bases, and 12 bases lay in between. There are 14 residues in the CDR3. Germline V lookup: CDR1 LNHDA, CDR2 SQIVND (reference sequence). The CDR3 reads CASSIDTGNTEQFF. CDR3 DNA sequence: TGTGCCAGTAGTATAGATACAGGGAACACTGAGCAGTTCTTC.

V gene TRBV28 combines with J gene TRBJ2-7; 9 nucleotides align to TRBD1. Trimming cost V 6 bases and J 1 base; bases outside gene matches: 10. In germline, CDR1 is MDHEN, CDR2 SYDVKM. The CDR3 extends over 16 amino acids. The CDR3 DNA follows: TGTGCCAGCAGCTACGGACAGGGGCTGGGTTCCTACGAGCAGTACTTC. It translates to CASSYGQGLGSYEQYF.

This clone was seen just once. The V call is TRBV5-1, the J call TRBJ1-2; 7 bases agree with TRBD1. Germline V CDR1 and CDR2: SGHRS, YFSETQ. CDR3 size: 12 residues. V was pared by 4 bases and J by 6 bases, with 3 bases of the junction left unmatched. CDR3 coding DNA: TGCGCCAGCAGCCTAGGACAGGATGGCTACACCTTC. It encodes CASSLGQDGYTF.

The gene calls are TRBV28 and TRBJ2-5; 9 positions match TRBD1. CDR1 is MDHEN and CDR2 is SYDVKM in the germline V gene. After removal of 1 base from V and 5 bases from J, the junction contained 5 bases not matched to a gene. The CDR3 is made up of 15 amino acids. For the CDR3, the DNA is TGTGCCAGCAGTTTATCGGGACAGGGCGTGGAGACCCAGTACTTC. Its translation: CASSLSGQGVETQYF.

The chain joins TRBV7-2 to TRBJ2-7, with 9 nucleotides matching TRBD1. Germline V gives CDR1 SGHTA, CDR2 FQGNSA. The V gene end was trimmed by 4 bases and the J gene end by 4 bases; junction bases not matched to a gene: 5. The CDR3 contains 14 residues. The CDR3: CASSSRQGEYEQYF. In DNA, the CDR3 is TGTGCCAGCAGCTCGAGACAGGGGGAATACGAGCAGTACTTC.

The sample holds one count of this clone. The rearrangement uses TRBV7-3 and TRBJ2-1; 7 bases map to TRBD2. The ends lost 5 bases at V and 8 bases at J; junction bases unmatched: 15. CDR1 SGHTA and CDR2 FQGTGA come from the germline V gene. The CDR3 extends over 16 amino acids. CDR3 DNA: TGTGCCAGCAGCAAGTTTGGGGCGGGAGAGAGGGATGAGCAGTTCTTC. It encodes CASSKFGAGERDEQFF. Filled out from reference TRBV7-3 and TRBJ2-1, the complete variable domain reads GAGVSQTPSNKVTEKGKYVELRCDPISGHTALYWYRQSLGQGPEFLIYFQGTGAADDSGLPNDRFFAVRPEGSVSTLKIQRTERGDSAVYLCASSKFGAGERDEQFFGPGTRLTVL.

This clone has a handful of counts. This chain uses TRBV6-5 with TRBJ1-1; D unclear. Trimming left V 0 bases short and J 1 base short, with 12 bases between. There are 16 residues in the CDR3. Germline CDR1 MNHEY, CDR2 SVGAGI. The CDR3 spells CASSYSRYPGNTEAFF. The CDR3 DNA reads as TGTGCCAGCAGTTACTCTAGGTATCCGGGGAACACTGAAGCTTTCTTT.